One sample yielded the 21 T cell receptor beta chains listed below, sequenced in a study of blood T cell repertoires in COVID-19. TCRdb keeps only in-frame clones here, not all; method: immunoSEQ multiplex PCR. This table holds 300,000 to 400,000 clones, around 90% found once. Sequencing was carried out using peripheral blood. All receptors come from a woman under 30 who had recovered from COVID-19.

The rearrangement links TRBV6-5 to TRBJ1-2, with 8 bases lining up with TRBD1. V shed 5 bases, J shed 7 bases, and the junction held 12 bases outside the gene matches. CDR1 MNHEY and CDR2 SVGAGI come from the germline V gene. There are 15 residues in the CDR3. CDR3 coding DNA: TGTGCCAGCAGTCGGATGACAGGGGAGGGGGGTGGCTACACCTTC. Amino acid sequence: CASSRMTGEGGGYTF.

The chain joins TRBV29-1 to TRBJ2-5, with 13 bases fitting TRBD2. In germline, CDR1 is SQVTM, CDR2 ANQGSEA. With 7 bases clipped from V and 0 bases from J, the junction kept 17 bases outside the gene matches. CDR3 size: 19 residues. As DNA, the CDR3 is TGCAGCGCTCGCCCCACGGGGACTAGCGGGACAAGGTACCAAGAGACCCAGTACTTC. Amino acids: CSARPTGTSGTRYQETQYF.

The genes are TRBV15 and TRBJ1-5, with 11 nucleotides matching TRBD1. From germline, CDR1 is LNHNV and CDR2 YYDKDF (reference sequence). Trimming took 6 bases from V and 3 from J; bases not matched to a gene: 4. This CDR3 is 15 amino acids long. The CDR3 loop reads CATRGDRGYNQPQHF. The CDR3, as DNA: TGTGCCACCAGGGGGGACAGGGGGTACAATCAGCCCCAGCATTTT.

This clone came up once. V gene TRBV6-2 or TRBV6-3 combines with J gene TRBJ2-1; maybe TRBD1 (6 bases). V was shortened by 3 bases and J by 3 bases, with 12 bases between the two germline ends. Per germline, CDR1 MNHEY and CDR2 SVGEGT. The CDR3 is 15 amino acids. The DNA for the CDR3 is TGTGCCAGCAGTTATTCCACAGGGAACTACAATGAGCAGTTCTTC. This translates into CASSYSTGNYNEQFF.

The rearrangement joins TRBV30 to TRBJ1-3; the D gene is possibly TRBD1 (6 bases). This CDR3 spans 16 amino acids. V gave up 1 base and J gave up 0 bases, with 13 bases separating them. CDR1 and CDR2 from the germline V gene are GTSNPN and SVGIG (reference sequence). CDR3 nucleotides: TGTGCCTGGAGTGGAGGGACAACGAGCTCTGGAAACACCATATATTTT. It yields the protein CAWSGGTTSSGNTIYF.

Here the CDR3 reads CASSPGPGSYNEQFF. CDR3 nucleotides: TGTGCCAGCAGCCCAGGTCCCGGCTCTTACAATGAGCAGTTCTTC. The chain links TRBV5-4 to TRBJ2-1; D is unresolved. V was cut by 4 bases and J by 4 bases, with 15 bases left in between. The germline CDR1 and CDR2 sequences are SGHNT and YYREEE (reference sequence). The CDR3 is 15 amino acids.

The genes are TRBV4-3 and TRBJ2-3; a possible D gene is TRBD1 (6 bases). This CDR3 comprises 16 residues. CDR1 is LGHNA, CDR2 YSLEER, per germline. V was pared by 5 bases and J by 6 bases, with 21 bases between. CDR3 residues: CASSAHRDLAVDTQYF. The DNA for the CDR3 is TGCGCCAGCAGCGCGCACAGGGATCTGGCTGTGGATACGCAGTATTTT.

This chain joins TRBV18 and TRBJ2-7; D is unresolved. In germline, CDR1 is KGHSH, CDR2 LQKENI. CDR3 length equals 12 residues. The V end was cut by 1 base, the J end by 5 bases, with 6 bases between. The CDR3 spells CASSPLGNEQYV. DNA of the CDR3: TGTGCCAGCTCACCACTGGGCAACGAGCAGTACGTC.

The chain couples TRBV12-5 to TRBJ2-1; the match to TRBD1 covers 12 bases. After removal of 4 bases from V and 9 bases from J, the junction contained 7 bases not matched to a gene. CDR1 LGHNT and CDR2 FRNRAP come from the germline V gene. This CDR3 has 15 amino acids. The CDR3 is CASGSRDRGLVEQFF. The CDR3 DNA reads as TGTGCTAGTGGTTCCCGGGACAGGGGGCTTGTTGAGCAGTTCTTC.

V usage is TRBV6-2 or TRBV6-3 and J usage is TRBJ1-1; a weak D match, TRBD1 (6 bases). The CDR3 contains 14 residues. Germline V gives CDR1 MNHEY, CDR2 SVGEGT. Trimming left V 5 bases short and J 1 base short, with 11 bases between. The CDR3: CASSGGTPNTEAFF. In DNA form, the CDR3 reads TGTGCCAGCAGTGGTGGGACACCGAACACTGAAGCTTTCTTT.

Written as DNA, the CDR3 is TGTGCCAGCGAGGGGGAGGGAAGAGTGGCCCAGTACTTC. Protein sequence: CASEGEGRVAQYF. The V call is TRBV3-1 (or the pseudogene TRBV3-2), the J call TRBJ2-5, with D perhaps matching TRBD2 (7 bases). Trimming shortened V by 8 bases and J by 9 bases, and 19 bases separated the two germline ends. The CDR3 totals 13 residues. CDR1 and CDR2 from the germline V gene are LGHDT and YNNKEL (reference sequence).

Only a few counts were recorded for this clone. The chain joins TRBV7-6 to TRBJ2-1, with D possibly TRBD2 on 6 matching bases. This CDR3 region has 18 residues. The V gene lost 2 bases and the J gene lost 0 bases, with 17 bases spanning the gap. CDR1 and CDR2 from the germline V gene are SGHVS and FNYEAQ. CDR3 region: CASSLWGSAGCSYNEQFF. The CDR3 DNA reads TGTGCCAGCAGCTTATGGGGGTCGGCGGGATGCTCCTACAATGAGCAGTTCTTC.

The chain couples TRBV7-2 to TRBJ1-4; 9 nucleotides match TRBD1. J was trimmed by 2 bases and V by 1 base; bases with no gene match: 11. CDR1 and CDR2 (germline): SGHTA, FQGNSA. The CDR3 covers 19 residues. The CDR3 loop is CASSLENYRGRVTNEKLFF. CDR3 coding DNA: TGTGCCAGCAGCTTAGAGAACTACAGGGGGCGCGTGACTAATGAAAAACTGTTTTTT. Full variable domain (remainder filled in from reference TRBV7-2 and TRBJ1-4): GAGVSQSPSNKVTEKGKDVELRCDPISGHTALYWYRQSLGQGLEFLIYFQGNSAPDKSGLPSDRFSAERTGGSVSTLTIQRTQQEDSAVYLCASSLENYRGRVTNEKLFFGSGTQLSVL.

V gene TRBV3-1 (or the pseudogene TRBV3-2) combines with J gene TRBJ2-2; D gene unclear. This CDR3 comprises 14 residues. Germline V gene sequence: CDR1 LGHDT, CDR2 YNNKEL (reference sequence). V lost 1 base, J lost 3 bases, and 6 bases lay in between. The CDR3: CASSQGHHTGELFF. The CDR3 nucleotides are TGTGCCAGCAGCCAAGGACACCACACCGGGGAGCTGTTTTTT.

J is TRBJ1-1 and V is TRBV4-1; 9 nucleotides match TRBD1. Germline CDR1 reads MGHRA; CDR2 reads YSYEKL. V was pared by 3 bases and J by 4 bases, with 21 bases of the junction left unmatched. CDR3 length: 20 residues. CDR3 nucleotide sequence: TGCGCCAGCAGCCAGACATACCGGGACAGGGACTCCGTAGTGAGCACTGAAGCTTTCTTT. This sequence encodes CASSQTYRDRDSVVSTEAFF.

This chain connects TRBV2 to TRBJ2-2, with D unresolved. V dropped 7 bases and J dropped 6 bases, with 6 bases sitting between them. CDR3 size: 11 residues. Germline CDR1 SNHLY, CDR2 FYNNEI. CDR3 nucleotide sequence: TGTGCCAGCAAAATATCCGGGGAGCTGTTTTTT. Protein: CASKISGELFF. Together with reference TRBV2 and TRBJ2-2, the CDR3 gives the full variable domain: EPEVTQTPSHQVTQMGQEVILRCVPISNHLYFYWYRQILGQKVEFLVSFYNNEISEKSEIFDDQFSVERPDGSNFTLKIRSTKLEDSAMYFCASKISGELFFGEGSRLTVL.

The chain joins TRBV4-3 to TRBJ2-1; a possible D gene is TRBD2 (6 bases). Trimming stripped 1 base from V and 0 bases from J, with 10 bases between. CDR3 size: 16 residues. Germline V gene lookup returns CDR1 LGHNA and CDR2 YSLEER. The CDR3 is CASSQGISGSYNEQFF. The CDR3 bases are TGCGCCAGCAGCCAAGGGATTAGCGGCTCCTACAATGAGCAGTTCTTC.

The CDR3 loop is CASSTAGAQNIQYF. The CDR3 nucleotides read TGTGCCAGCAGCACCGCAGGGGCCCAAAACATTCAGTACTTC. The chain recombines TRBV13 with TRBJ2-4, with D tentatively TRBD1 (6 bases). The CDR3 is made up of 14 amino acids. V dropped 5 bases and J dropped 5 bases, with 13 bases sitting between them. The V gene's germline CDR1 is PRHDT and CDR2 FYEKMQ (reference sequence).

The chain is built from TRBV4-1 and TRBJ2-3; unclear D gene. The V gene lost 4 bases and the J gene lost 4 bases, with 15 bases spanning the gap. Germline V lookup: CDR1 MGHRA, CDR2 YSYEKL. The CDR3 runs 15 residues. This CDR3 is CASSRTLTASDTQYF. The CDR3 nucleotides read TGCGCCAGCAGCCGTACCCTGACTGCGTCAGATACGCAGTATTTT.

V and J are TRBV5-1 and TRBJ2-5, with a possible D match to TRBD1 (5 bases). V was pared by 0 bases and J by 6 bases, with 6 bases between. Germline V CDR1 and CDR2: SGHRS, YFSETQ. The CDR3 length is 12 residues. The CDR3 loop reads CASSLVGQTQYF. For the CDR3, the DNA is TGCGCCAGCAGCTTGGTGGGGCAGACCCAGTACTTC.

V gene TRBV29-1 combines with J gene TRBJ2-5, with 7 bases that match TRBD1. The trim removed 6 bases at V and 5 bases at J, leaving 9 bases unmatched. The CDR3 extends over 13 amino acids. Germline V gene sequence: CDR1 SQVTM, CDR2 ANQGSEA. This chain's CDR3 is CSVLGGGRETQYF. In nucleotides, the CDR3 is TGCAGCGTCCTAGGGGGCGGTCGGGAGACCCAGTACTTC.